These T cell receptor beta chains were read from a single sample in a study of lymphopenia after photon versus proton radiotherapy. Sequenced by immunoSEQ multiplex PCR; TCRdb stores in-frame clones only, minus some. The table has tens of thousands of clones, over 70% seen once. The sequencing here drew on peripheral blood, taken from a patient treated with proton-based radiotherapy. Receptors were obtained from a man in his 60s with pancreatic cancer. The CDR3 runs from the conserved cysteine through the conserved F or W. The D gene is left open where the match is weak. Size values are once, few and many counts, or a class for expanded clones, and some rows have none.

DNA: TGTGCCAGCAGCGTAGGGGAGGGTTGGGCGGAGACCCAGTACTTC; CDR3: CASSVGEGWAETQYF; size: .; length: 15; D: TRBD2; V: TRBV9; J: TRBJ2-5
DNA: TGTGCCAGCAAACGTAGGCCCAATGAAAAACTGTTTTTT; CDR3: CASKRRPNEKLFF; size: few; length: 13; D: .; V: TRBV2; J: TRBJ1-4
DNA: TGCAGCGTTGCGGAAAGGATGGGCGCCGTAGGCTACACCTTC; CDR3: CSVAERMGAVGYTF; size: .; length: 14; D: .; V: TRBV29-1; J: TRBJ1-2
DNA: TGTGCCAGCAGCCGGACTAGCGGGAGTAAGTCCTACAATGAGCAGTTCTTC; CDR3: CASSRTSGSKSYNEQFF; size: .; length: 17; D: TRBD2; V: TRBV27; J: TRBJ2-1
DNA: TGTGCCATCAGTTCTGCGGCGGGGATGAATCAGCCCCAGCATTTT; CDR3: CAISSAAGMNQPQHF; size: .; length: 15; D: .; V: TRBV10-3; J: TRBJ1-5
DNA: TGTGCCAGCAGTACGACAGGACTACTCTATGGCTACACCTTC; CDR3: CASSTTGLLYGYTF; size: .; length: 14; D: .; V: TRBV28; J: TRBJ1-2
DNA: TGCGCCAGCAGCTTGAAGGGGAACACTGAAGCTTTCTTT; CDR3: CASSLKGNTEAFF; size: .; length: 13; D: .; V: TRBV5-1; J: TRBJ1-1
DNA: TGTGCCAGCAGTCTTTTAGGAGATTATAGCAATCAGCCCCAGCATTTT; CDR3: CASSLLGDYSNQPQHF; size: .; length: 16; D: .; V: TRBV28; J: TRBJ1-5
DNA: TGTGCCAGCAGCCCCACCCCGATGACTGAGGATACGCAGTATTTT; CDR3: CASSPTPMTEDTQYF; size: .; length: 15; D: .; V: TRBV9; J: TRBJ2-3
DNA: TGTGCCAGCAGCGTAGAATGGAGCACTGAAGCTTTCTTT; CDR3: CASSVEWSTEAFF; size: many; length: 13; D: .; V: TRBV9; J: TRBJ1-1
DNA: TGTGCCAGCAGTGATGTAGATACGCAGTATTTT; CDR3: CASSDVDTQYF; size: .; length: 11; D: .; V: TRBV2; J: TRBJ2-3
DNA: TGCGCCAGCACGCGACAGCCCTCCTACGAGCAGTACTTC; CDR3: CASTRQPSYEQYF; size: .; length: 13; D: .; V: TRBV5-1; J: TRBJ2-7
DNA: TGCGCCAGCAGCCCGTCGTATGAGTCGAATGAGCAGTTCTTC; CDR3: CASSPSYESNEQFF; size: few; length: 14; D: .; V: TRBV5-1; J: TRBJ2-1
DNA: TGCGCCAGCAGCCTTGGAACAGGGAATACAGATACGCAGTATTTT; CDR3: CASSLGTGNTDTQYF; size: .; length: 15; D: .; V: TRBV5-1; J: TRBJ2-3
DNA: TGTGCCAGCAGCCGGGGCCGCAACACCGGGGAGCTGTTTTTT; CDR3: CASSRGRNTGELFF; size: .; length: 14; D: .; V: TRBV7-2; J: TRBJ2-2
DNA: TGTGCCAGCAGCTTGAAGGGACAGACAATCACAGATACGCAGTATTTT; CDR3: CASSLKGQTITDTQYF; size: .; length: 16; D: TRBD1; V: TRBV5-6; J: TRBJ2-3
DNA: TGTGCCAGCAGCCTCACAGGGAACCTAAACACTGAAGCTTTCTTT; CDR3: CASSLTGNLNTEAFF; size: .; length: 15; D: .; V: TRBV6-5; J: TRBJ1-1
DNA: TGTGCCAGCGTCCCGATCCTAGGGGCTGGGGCCAACGTCCTGACTTTC; CDR3: CASVPILGAGANVLTF; size: .; length: 16; D: .; V: TRBV11-2; J: TRBJ2-6
DNA: TGTGCCAGCAGTTTACCGGGGGCGCAGTCCTACGAGCAGTACTTC; CDR3: CASSLPGAQSYEQYF; size: .; length: 15; D: .; V: TRBV28; J: TRBJ2-7
DNA: TGTGCCAGTAGTATAGTTTGGGGCCAGCCGATCGGCGGCTACACCTTC; CDR3: CASSIVWGQPIGGYTF; size: .; length: 16; D: .; V: TRBV19; J: TRBJ1-2
DNA: TGTGCCAGCAGCTTATGGGCGGGGCAAACTGAAGCTTTCTTT; CDR3: CASSLWAGQTEAFF; size: .; length: 14; D: .; V: TRBV7-9; J: TRBJ1-1
DNA: TGTGCCAGCAGCGTAGCCGGGGACAGGGTGTCGTATGGCGGGGAGCTGTTTTTT; CDR3: CASSVAGDRVSYGGELFF; size: .; length: 18; D: TRBD1; V: TRBV9; J: TRBJ2-2
DNA: TGTGCCAGCAGCTTAAGTGGTACTGAAGCTTTCTTT; CDR3: CASSLSGTEAFF; size: .; length: 12; D: .; V: TRBV7-4; J: TRBJ1-1